This TCR beta chain was documented in a study of blood T cell repertoires in COVID-19. Overall study: COVID-19 samples, acute and convalescent, were from the United States, Italy and Spain. Sources were T cells, B-cell-depleted T cells, or PBMCs; the material itself was cDNA or gDNA.

As handled by the study authors: Counts of nucleated cells, estimated from reference gene primer amplification, were obtained. Data came from immunoSEQ multiplex PCR; TCRdb stores just in-frame clones and leaves some out. V and J calls plus clone size are reproduced from that table; the DNA served to infer D and trimming. This sample yields about 160,000 clones, of which about nine tenths are seen a single time; less than 2.5% belongs to the top ten. Germline CDR1 is MNHEY and CDR2 is SVGEGT. V gave up 0 bases and J gave up 2 bases, with 11 bases separating them. The CDR3 runs to 15 residues. This TCR was sampled from a man between 18 and 29 years old with acute or convalescent COVID-19. The sample was peripheral blood. The chain is built from TRBV6-2 or TRBV6-3 and TRBJ2-7; TRBD1 might be the D (6 bases). Written as DNA, the CDR3 is TGTGCCAGCAGTTACTCGATGGCAGGGGCCTACGAGCAGTACTTC. Its protein product is CASSYSMAGAYEQYF.